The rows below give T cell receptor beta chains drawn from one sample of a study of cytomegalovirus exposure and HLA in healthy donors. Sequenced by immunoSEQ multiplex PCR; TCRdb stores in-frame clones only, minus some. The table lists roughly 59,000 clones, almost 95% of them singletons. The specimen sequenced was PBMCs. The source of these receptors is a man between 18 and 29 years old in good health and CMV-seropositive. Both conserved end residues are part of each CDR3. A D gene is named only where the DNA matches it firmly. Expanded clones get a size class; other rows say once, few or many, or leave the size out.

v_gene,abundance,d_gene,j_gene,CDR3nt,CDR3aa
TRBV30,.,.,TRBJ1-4,TGTGCCTGGAGTGTACGTCCAGATGGGGCCGAAAAACTGTTTTTT,CAWSVRPDGAEKLFF
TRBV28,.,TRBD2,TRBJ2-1,TGTGCCACTTTAGCGGGAGGGCCTGTTGAGCAGTTCTTC,CATLAGGPVEQFF
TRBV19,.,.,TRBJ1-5,TGTGCCAGTACGAAATGGGGGGGGGACGTTAGCAATCAGCCCCAGCATTTT,CASTKWGGDVSNQPQHF
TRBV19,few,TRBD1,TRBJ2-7,TGTGCCAGTAGCCCACTCGGGACAGACTCCTACGAGCAGTACTTC,CASSPLGTDSYEQYF
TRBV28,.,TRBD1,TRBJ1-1,TGTGCCAGCGGAAGACAGGGAGGTACTGAAGCTTTCTTT,CASGRQGGTEAFF
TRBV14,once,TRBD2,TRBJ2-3,TGTGCCAGCGGGGGACTAGCGGGGACCACAGATACGCAGTATTTT,CASGGLAGTTDTQYF
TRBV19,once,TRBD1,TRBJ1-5,TGTGCCAGTAGTATTTTCTCCAGGGGGATCAATCAGCCCCAGCATTTT,CASSIFSRGINQPQHF
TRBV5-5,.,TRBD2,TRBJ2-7,TGTGCCAGCAGCCCGGAAATAGTAGCGGGATACTACGAGCAGTACTTC,CASSPEIVAGYYEQYF
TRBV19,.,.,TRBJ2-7,TGTGCCAGTAGTATCTGGCAGGGTAACGGCGAGCAGTACTTC,CASSIWQGNGEQYF
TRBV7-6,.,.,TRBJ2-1,TGTGCCAGCAGCCCGCACAGGGATGAGCAGTTCTTC,CASSPHRDEQFF
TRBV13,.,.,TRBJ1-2,TGTGCCAGCAGCGTGACAGGCCCATCCCCTAACTATGGCTACACCTTC,CASSVTGPSPNYGYTF
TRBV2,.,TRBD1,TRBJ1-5,TGTGCCAGCAGTGAAAGGGGACAGGGGGCCGGGCAGCCCCAGCATTTT,CASSERGQGAGQPQHF
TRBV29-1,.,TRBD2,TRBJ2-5,TGCAGCGTTGCCCCGGCTAGCGGGAAAGGGGAGACCCAGTACTTC,CSVAPASGKGETQYF
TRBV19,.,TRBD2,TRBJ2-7,TGTGCCAGTAGTCCCCGGACTAGCGGAGCATACGAGCAGTACTTC,CASSPRTSGAYEQYF
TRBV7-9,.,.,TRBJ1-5,TGTGCCAGCAGCTTAAACAGGGATAGCAATCAGCCCCAGCATTTT,CASSLNRDSNQPQHF
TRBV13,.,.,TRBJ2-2,TGTGCCAGCAGCTTTCTAGCATCCGGGGAGCTGTTTTTT,CASSFLASGELFF
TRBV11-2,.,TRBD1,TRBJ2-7,TGTGCCAGCAGCTTAGATCCAGGGGGCATGTACGAGCAGTACTTC,CASSLDPGGMYEQYF
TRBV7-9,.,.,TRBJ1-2,TGTGCCAGCAGCTTATTGTCGGGATATGGCTACACCTTC,CASSLLSGYGYTF
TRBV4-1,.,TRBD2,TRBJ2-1,TGCGCCAGCAGCCAAGGACTAGCGGAACATACCTACAATGAGCAGTTCTTC,CASSQGLAEHTYNEQFF
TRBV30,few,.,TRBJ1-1,TGTGCCTGGGACAGGAACCTCGGCACCGAAGCTTTCTTT,CAWDRNLGTEAFF
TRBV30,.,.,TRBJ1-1,TGTGCCTGGAGTCACTCTGTCTCCGCGACTGAAGCTTTCTTT,CAWSHSVSATEAFF
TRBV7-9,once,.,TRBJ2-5,TGTGCCAGCAGCTTATCGTCCAGGGTAGGAGAGACCCAGTACTTC,CASSLSSRVGETQYF
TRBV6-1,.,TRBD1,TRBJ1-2,TGTGCCAGCAGTGAAGCCCAATTGGGACAGGGCGACTATGGCTACACCTTC,CASSEAQLGQGDYGYTF
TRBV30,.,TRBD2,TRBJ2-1,TGTGCCTGGGCTACAAGAGGGACTAGCGGGAGGGAGCAGTTCTTC,CAWATRGTSGREQFF
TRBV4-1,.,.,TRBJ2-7,TGCGCCAGCAGCCAAAGCCCAGGCATGCCGGAGTACTTC,CASSQSPGMPEYF
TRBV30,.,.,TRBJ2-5,TGTGCCTGGGACCACAGGGGAGGCGAGACCCAGTACTTC,CAWDHRGGETQYF
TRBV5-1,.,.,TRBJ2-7,TGCGCCAGCAGGCAGGTTCAGAGCTCCTACGAGCAGTACTTC,CASRQVQSSYEQYF
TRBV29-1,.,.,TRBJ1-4,TGCAGCGTTGGGGGGCAGGGGAACTCCGGCGGTGAAAAACTGTTTTTT,CSVGGQGNSGGEKLFF
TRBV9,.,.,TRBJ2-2,TGTGCCAGCAGCGAGGGGTTCAGCGCATACACCGGGGAGCTGTTTTTT,CASSEGFSAYTGELFF
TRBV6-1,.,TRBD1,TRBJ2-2,TGTGCCAGCAGTGACGGACAGGGGGGGTTCACCGGGGAGCTGTTTTTT,CASSDGQGGFTGELFF
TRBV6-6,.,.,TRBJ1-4,TGTGCCAGTCGGGGGGGGCACGCTAATGAAAAACTGTTTTTT,CASRGGHANEKLFF
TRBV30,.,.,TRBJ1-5,TGTGCCTGGAATAGCGGGCGTCCTAGCAATCAGCCCCAGCATTTT,CAWNSGRPSNQPQHF